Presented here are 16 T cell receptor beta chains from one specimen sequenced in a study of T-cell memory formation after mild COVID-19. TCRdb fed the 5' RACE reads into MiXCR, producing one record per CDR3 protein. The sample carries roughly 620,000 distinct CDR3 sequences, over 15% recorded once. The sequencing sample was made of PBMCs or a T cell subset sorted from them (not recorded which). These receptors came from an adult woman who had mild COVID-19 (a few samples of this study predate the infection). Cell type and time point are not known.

The CDR3 loop is CASSVALARKEINEQFF. In DNA form, the CDR3 reads TGTGCCAGCAGCGTAGCTCTGGCCCGAAAGGAGATCAATGAGCAGTTCTTC. The chain has TRBV9 and TRBJ2-1; D remains ambiguous. This CDR3 is 17 amino acids long. Trimming shortened V by 0 bases and J by 6 bases, and 19 bases separated the two germline ends. The germline CDR1 and CDR2 sequences are SGDLS and YYNGEE.

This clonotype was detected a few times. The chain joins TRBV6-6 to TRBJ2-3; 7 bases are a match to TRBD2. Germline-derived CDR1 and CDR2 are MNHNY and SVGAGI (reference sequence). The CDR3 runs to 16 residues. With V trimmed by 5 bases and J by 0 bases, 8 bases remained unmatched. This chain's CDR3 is CASSPFGAGSTDTQYF. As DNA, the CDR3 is TGTGCCAGCAGTCCCTTCGGAGCGGGGAGCACAGATACGCAGTATTTT.

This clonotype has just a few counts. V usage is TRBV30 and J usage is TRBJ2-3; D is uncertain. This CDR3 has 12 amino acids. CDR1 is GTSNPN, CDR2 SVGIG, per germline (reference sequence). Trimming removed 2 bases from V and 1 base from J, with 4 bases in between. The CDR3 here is CAWSKRTDTQYF. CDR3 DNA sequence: TGTGCCTGGAGTAAGCGCACAGATACGCAGTATTTT.

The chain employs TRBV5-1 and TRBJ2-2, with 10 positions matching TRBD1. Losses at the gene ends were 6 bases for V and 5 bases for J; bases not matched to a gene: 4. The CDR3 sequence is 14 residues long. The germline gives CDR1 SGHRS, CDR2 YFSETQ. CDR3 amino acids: CASTPGQGTGELFF. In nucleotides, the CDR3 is TGCGCCAGCACGCCGGGACAGGGGACCGGGGAGCTGTTTTTT. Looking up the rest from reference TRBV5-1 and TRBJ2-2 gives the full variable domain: KAGVTQTPRYLIKTRGQQVTLSCSPISGHRSVSWYQQTPGQGLQFLFEYFSETQRNKGNFPGRFSGRQFSNSRSEMNVSTLELGDSALYLCASTPGQGTGELFFGEGSRLTVL.

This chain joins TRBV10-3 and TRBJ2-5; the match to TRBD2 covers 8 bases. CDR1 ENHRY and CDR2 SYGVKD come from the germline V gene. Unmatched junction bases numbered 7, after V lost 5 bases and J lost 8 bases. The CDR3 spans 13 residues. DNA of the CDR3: TGTGCCATCAGTAATCCCGGGACTAGTACCCAGTACTTC. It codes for CAISNPGTSTQYF.

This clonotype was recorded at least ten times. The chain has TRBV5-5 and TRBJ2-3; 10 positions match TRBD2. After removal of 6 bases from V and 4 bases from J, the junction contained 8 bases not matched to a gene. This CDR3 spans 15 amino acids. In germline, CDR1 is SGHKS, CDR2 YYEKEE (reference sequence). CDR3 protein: CASTPSGGGADTQYF. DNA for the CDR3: TGTGCCAGCACGCCGAGCGGGGGGGGCGCAGATACGCAGTATTTT.

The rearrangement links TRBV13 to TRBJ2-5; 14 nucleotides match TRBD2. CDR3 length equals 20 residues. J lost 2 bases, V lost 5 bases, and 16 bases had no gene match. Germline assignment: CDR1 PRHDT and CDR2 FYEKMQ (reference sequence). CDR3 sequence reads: CASSPTGGLAGGPLQETQYF. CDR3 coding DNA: TGTGCCAGCAGCCCCACGGGCGGACTAGCGGGAGGACCATTGCAAGAGACCCAGTACTTC.

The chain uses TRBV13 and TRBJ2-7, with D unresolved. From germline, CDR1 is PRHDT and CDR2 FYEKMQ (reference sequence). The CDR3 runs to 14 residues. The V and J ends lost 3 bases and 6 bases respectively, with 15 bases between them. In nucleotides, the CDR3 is TGTGCCAGCAGCTTCTCTGCGGCAGATTTCGAGCAGTACTTC. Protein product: CASSFSAADFEQYF.

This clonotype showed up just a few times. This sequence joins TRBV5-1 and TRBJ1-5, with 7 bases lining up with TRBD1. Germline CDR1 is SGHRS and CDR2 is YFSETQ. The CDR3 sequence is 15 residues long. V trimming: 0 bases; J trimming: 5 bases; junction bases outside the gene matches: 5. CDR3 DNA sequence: TGCGCCAGCAGCTTGGAAGGGACAGTCCATCAGCCCCAGCATTTT. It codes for CASSLEGTVHQPQHF.

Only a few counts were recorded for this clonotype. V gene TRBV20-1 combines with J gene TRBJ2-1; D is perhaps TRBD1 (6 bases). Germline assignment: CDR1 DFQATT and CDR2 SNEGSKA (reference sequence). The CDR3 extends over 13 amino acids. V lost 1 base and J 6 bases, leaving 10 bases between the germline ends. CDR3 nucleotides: TGCAGTGCTAGAGGACCAGGGGTCAATGAGCAGTTCTTC. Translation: CSARGPGVNEQFF.

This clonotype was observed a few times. The CDR3 loop is CSASAVDTQYF. In DNA form, the CDR3 reads TGCAGTGCTAGTGCAGTAGATACGCAGTATTTT. This chain uses TRBV20-1 with TRBJ2-3; the D is unclear. This CDR3 spans 11 amino acids. Germline V gives CDR1 DFQATT, CDR2 SNEGSKA (reference sequence). The V end was cut by 3 bases, the J end by 5 bases, with 6 bases between.

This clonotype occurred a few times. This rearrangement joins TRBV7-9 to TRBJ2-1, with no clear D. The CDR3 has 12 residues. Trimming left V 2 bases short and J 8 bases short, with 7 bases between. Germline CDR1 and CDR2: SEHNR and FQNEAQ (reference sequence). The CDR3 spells CASSLIRDEQFF. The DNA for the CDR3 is TGTGCCAGCAGCTTAATTCGGGATGAGCAGTTCTTC.

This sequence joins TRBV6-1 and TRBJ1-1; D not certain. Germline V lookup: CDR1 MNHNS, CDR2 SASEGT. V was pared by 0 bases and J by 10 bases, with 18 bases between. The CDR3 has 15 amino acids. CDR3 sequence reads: CASSEAPIGGLRAFF. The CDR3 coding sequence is TGTGCCAGCAGTGAAGCTCCTATTGGAGGGTTGAGAGCTTTCTTT.

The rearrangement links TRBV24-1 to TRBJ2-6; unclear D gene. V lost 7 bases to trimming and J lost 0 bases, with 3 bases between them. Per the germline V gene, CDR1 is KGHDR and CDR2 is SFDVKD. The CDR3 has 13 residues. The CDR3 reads CATSHSGANVLTF. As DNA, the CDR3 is TGTGCCACCAGCCACTCTGGGGCCAACGTCCTGACTTTC.

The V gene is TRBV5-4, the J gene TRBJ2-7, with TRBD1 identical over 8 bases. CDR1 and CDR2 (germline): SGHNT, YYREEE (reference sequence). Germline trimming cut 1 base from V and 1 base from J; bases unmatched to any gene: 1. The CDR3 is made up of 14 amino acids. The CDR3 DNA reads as TGTGCCAGCAGCTTGTACAGGGGGTCCTACGAGCAGTACTTC. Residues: CASSLYRGSYEQYF. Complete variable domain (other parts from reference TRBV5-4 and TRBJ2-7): ETGVTQSPTHLIKTRGQQVTLRCSSQSGHNTVSWYQQALGQGPQFIFQYYREEENGRGNFPPRFSGLQFPNYSSELNVNALELDDSALYLCASSLYRGSYEQYFGPGTRLTVT.

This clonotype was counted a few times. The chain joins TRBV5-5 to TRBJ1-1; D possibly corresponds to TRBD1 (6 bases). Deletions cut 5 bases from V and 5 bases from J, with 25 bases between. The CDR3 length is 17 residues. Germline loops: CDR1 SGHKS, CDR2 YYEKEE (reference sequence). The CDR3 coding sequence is TGTGCCAGCAGTCCTCGGGGGGACATGGGCCTGAGGACTGAAGCTTTCTTT. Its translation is CASSPRGDMGLRTEAFF. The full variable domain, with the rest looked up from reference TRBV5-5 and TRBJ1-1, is DAGVTQSPTHLIKTRGQQVTLRCSPISGHKSVSWYQQVLGQGPQFIFQYYEKEERGRGNFPDRFSARQFPNYSSELNVNALLLGDSALYLCASSPRGDMGLRTEAFFGQGTRLTVV.